This TCR beta chain is from a study of cytomegalovirus exposure and HLA in healthy donors. Looking at the study overall: Around 80 million unique TCRs from HLA-typed donors were held in an early data release. The study, taken as a whole, reports: Per published accounts, TCR beta sequences correctly predicted the HLA-A and HLA-B alleles of most subjects. Among donors in an Asian-associated ancestry cluster, a later analysis reportedly found fewer N-insertions than the approximately 670-donor mean. Analysis was performed later, and it showed HLA-associated TCR beta chains to be more clonally expanded than equally common others.

This PCR relied on a set of 60 Vbeta primers and 13 Jbeta primers. Libraries were prepared by immunoSEQ multiplex PCR; TCRdb keeps only in-frame clonotypes and omits some of them. The table lists 170,000 or so clones, 84% of them singletons. Remarks on this clone: What it binds is not known.

The germline V gene encodes CDR1 LNHNV and CDR2 YYDKDF (reference sequence). The CDR3 is 13 amino acids. Trimming pared 3 bases from V and 3 bases from J, leaving 9 bases between. Sequencing input: PBMCs. This clonotype was obtained from a man between 18 and 35 years old in good health and CMV-seronegative. This chain links TRBV15 with TRBJ2-7; D is possibly TRBD2 (5 bases). In nucleotides, the CDR3 is TGTGCCACCAGCAGGGAGGTCGGCTACGAGCAGTACTTC. This gives the protein CATSREVGYEQYF.